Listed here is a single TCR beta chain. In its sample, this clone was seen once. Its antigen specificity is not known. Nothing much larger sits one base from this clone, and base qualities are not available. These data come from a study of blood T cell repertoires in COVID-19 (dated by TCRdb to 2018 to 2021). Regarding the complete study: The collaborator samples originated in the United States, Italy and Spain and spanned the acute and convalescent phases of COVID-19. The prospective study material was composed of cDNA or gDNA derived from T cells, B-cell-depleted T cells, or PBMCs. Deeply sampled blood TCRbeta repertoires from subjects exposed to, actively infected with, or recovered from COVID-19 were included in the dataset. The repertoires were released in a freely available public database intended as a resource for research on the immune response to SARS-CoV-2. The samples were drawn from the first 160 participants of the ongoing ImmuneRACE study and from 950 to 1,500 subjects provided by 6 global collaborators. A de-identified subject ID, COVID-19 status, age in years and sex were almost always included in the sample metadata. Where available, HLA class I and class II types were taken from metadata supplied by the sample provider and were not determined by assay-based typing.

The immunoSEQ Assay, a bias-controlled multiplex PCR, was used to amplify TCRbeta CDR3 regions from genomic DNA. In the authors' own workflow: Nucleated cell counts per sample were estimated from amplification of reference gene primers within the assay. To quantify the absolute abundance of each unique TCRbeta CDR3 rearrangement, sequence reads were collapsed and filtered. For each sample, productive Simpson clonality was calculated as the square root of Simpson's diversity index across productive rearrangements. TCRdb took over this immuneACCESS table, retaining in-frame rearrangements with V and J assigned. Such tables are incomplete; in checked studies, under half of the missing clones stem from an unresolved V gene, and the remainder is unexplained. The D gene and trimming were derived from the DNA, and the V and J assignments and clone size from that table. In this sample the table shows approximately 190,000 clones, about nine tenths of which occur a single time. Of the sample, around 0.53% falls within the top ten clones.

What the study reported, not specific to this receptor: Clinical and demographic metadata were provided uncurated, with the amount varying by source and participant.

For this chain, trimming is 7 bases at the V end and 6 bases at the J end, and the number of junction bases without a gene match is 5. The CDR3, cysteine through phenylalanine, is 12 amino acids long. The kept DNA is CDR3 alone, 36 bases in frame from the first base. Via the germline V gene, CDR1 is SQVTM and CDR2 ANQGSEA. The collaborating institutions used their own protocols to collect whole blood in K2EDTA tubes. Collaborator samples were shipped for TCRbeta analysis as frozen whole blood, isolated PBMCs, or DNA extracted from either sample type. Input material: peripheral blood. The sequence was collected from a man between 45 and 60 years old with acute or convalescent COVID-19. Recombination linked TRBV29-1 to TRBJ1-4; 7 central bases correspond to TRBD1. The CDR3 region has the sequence CSAQGGDEKLFF. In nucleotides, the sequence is TGCAGCGCGCAGGGGGGTGATGAAAAACTGTTTTTT.